These T cell receptor beta chains were read from a single sample in a study of beta chain features in type 1 diabetes. Generated by immunoSEQ multiplex PCR, the TCRdb table keeps only in-frame clones and is missing some. This table holds around 500,000 clones, about an eighth found once. The specimen was naive CD4+ T cells from blood. These TCRs come from a woman aged 18-29 years in good health. The CDR3 runs from the conserved cysteine through the conserved F or W. D genes are given only for firm matches. Some rows have no size entry. The others give once, few or many, or a class for an expanded clone.

d_call: TRBD1; cdr3_length: 13; v_call: TRBV29-1; clone_size: few; j_call: TRBJ2-7; cdr3_nt: TGCAGCGTGGAGGACAGGGGCTCTCTGGGGAAGTACTTC; cdr3_aa: CSVEDRGSLGKYF
d_call: TRBD2; cdr3_length: 15; v_call: TRBV5-4; clone_size: few; j_call: TRBJ2-7; cdr3_nt: TGTGCCAGCAGCTTGGCGTCTAGCGGGCCCTACGAGCAGTACTTC; cdr3_aa: CASSLASSGPYEQYF
d_call: -; cdr3_length: 12; v_call: TRBV13; clone_size: -; j_call: TRBJ1-5; cdr3_nt: TGTGCCAGCAGCTTCAGGAATCAGCCCCAGCATTTT; cdr3_aa: CASSFRNQPQHF
d_call: -; cdr3_length: 17; v_call: TRBV4-1; clone_size: -; j_call: TRBJ2-1; cdr3_nt: TGCGCCAGCAGCCAAGTTGTCAAGAGATCCTCCTACAATGAGCAGTTCTTC; cdr3_aa: CASSQVVKRSSYNEQFF
d_call: -; cdr3_length: 13; v_call: TRBV7-9; clone_size: few; j_call: TRBJ2-1; cdr3_nt: TGTGCCAGCAGCTTAGTTGCGGAAAATGAGCAGTTCTTC; cdr3_aa: CASSLVAENEQFF
d_call: -; cdr3_length: 15; v_call: TRBV6-6; clone_size: -; j_call: TRBJ1-6; cdr3_nt: TGTGCCAGCAGTTACTCGTCTACAGGAAATTCACCCCTCCACTTT; cdr3_aa: CASSYSSTGNSPLHF
d_call: TRBD1; cdr3_length: 14; v_call: TRBV11-3; clone_size: -; j_call: TRBJ2-5; cdr3_nt: TGTGCCAGCAGCTCCGGACAGGGGCAAGAGACCCAGTACTTC; cdr3_aa: CASSSGQGQETQYF
d_call: -; cdr3_length: 13; v_call: TRBV5-1; clone_size: -; j_call: TRBJ2-7; cdr3_nt: TGCGCCAGCAGCTTGGTCCGGGAATCCGAGCAGTACTTC; cdr3_aa: CASSLVRESEQYF
d_call: -; cdr3_length: 13; v_call: TRBV6-1; clone_size: -; j_call: TRBJ2-6; cdr3_nt: TGTGCCACCAGAGACTCTGGGGCCAACGTCCTGACTTTC; cdr3_aa: CATRDSGANVLTF
d_call: -; cdr3_length: 15; v_call: TRBV19; clone_size: few; j_call: TRBJ2-1; cdr3_nt: TGTGCCAGTAATCTGGGTCTCCCGGGACGCAATGAGCAGTTCTTC; cdr3_aa: CASNLGLPGRNEQFF
d_call: -; cdr3_length: 14; v_call: TRBV28; clone_size: few; j_call: TRBJ2-5; cdr3_nt: TGTGCCAGCAGTTTAACGGTAAACCAAGAGACCCAGTACTTC; cdr3_aa: CASSLTVNQETQYF
d_call: TRBD1; cdr3_length: 12; v_call: TRBV29-1; clone_size: -; j_call: TRBJ1-1; cdr3_nt: TGCAGCGTTAGGACAGGGGGAACTGAAGCTTTCTTT; cdr3_aa: CSVRTGGTEAFF
d_call: -; cdr3_length: 15; v_call: TRBV19; clone_size: -; j_call: TRBJ2-1; cdr3_nt: TGTGCCAGTAGACTCCCAGGAGGGATCAGCGGTGAGCAGTTCTTC; cdr3_aa: CASRLPGGISGEQFF
d_call: -; cdr3_length: 12; v_call: TRBV7-2; clone_size: -; j_call: TRBJ2-1; cdr3_nt: TGTGCCAGCAGCCTTAGGATCAATGAGCAGTTCTTC; cdr3_aa: CASSLRINEQFF
d_call: -; cdr3_length: 13; v_call: TRBV10-3; clone_size: few; j_call: TRBJ1-6; cdr3_nt: TGTGCCATCCGGACAGCCTATAATTCACCCCTCCACTTT; cdr3_aa: CAIRTAYNSPLHF
d_call: TRBD1; cdr3_length: 14; v_call: TRBV7-2; clone_size: once; j_call: TRBJ2-1; cdr3_nt: TGTGCCAGCAGCCCCTGGACAGGAAACAATGAGCAGTTCTTC; cdr3_aa: CASSPWTGNNEQFF
d_call: -; cdr3_length: 14; v_call: TRBV15; clone_size: few; j_call: TRBJ1-4; cdr3_nt: TGTGCCACCAGCAGGTTTGCAACTAATGAAAAACTGTTTTTT; cdr3_aa: CATSRFATNEKLFF
d_call: -; cdr3_length: 15; v_call: TRBV28; clone_size: few; j_call: TRBJ1-6; cdr3_nt: TGTGCCAGCAGTTTGGGGGGCAGGGATTATTCACCCCTCCACTTT; cdr3_aa: CASSLGGRDYSPLHF
d_call: -; cdr3_length: 14; v_call: TRBV7-9; clone_size: -; j_call: TRBJ1-1; cdr3_nt: TGTGCCAGCAGCTTACCGCCACTGGGCACTGAAGCTTTCTTT; cdr3_aa: CASSLPPLGTEAFF
d_call: -; cdr3_length: 18; v_call: TRBV4-2; clone_size: -; j_call: TRBJ2-3; cdr3_nt: TGTGCCAGCAGCCAAGCTGACTGGGCCAACCCTAGCACAGATACGCAGTATTTT; cdr3_aa: CASSQADWANPSTDTQYF
d_call: TRBD1; cdr3_length: 13; v_call: TRBV5-1; clone_size: -; j_call: TRBJ2-1; cdr3_nt: TGCGCCAGCAGCCAGGGACAGTACAATGAGCAGTTCTTC; cdr3_aa: CASSQGQYNEQFF
d_call: -; cdr3_length: 13; v_call: TRBV7-9; clone_size: few; j_call: TRBJ2-1; cdr3_nt: TGTGCCAGCACCCAAGGCGGCAGATCGGAGCAGTTCTTC; cdr3_aa: CASTQGGRSEQFF
d_call: -; cdr3_length: 10; v_call: TRBV19; clone_size: few; j_call: TRBJ2-1; cdr3_nt: TGTTGCCGGAGCGGCAATGAGCAGTTCTTC; cdr3_aa: CCRSGNEQFF
d_call: -; cdr3_length: 15; v_call: TRBV7-2; clone_size: few; j_call: TRBJ2-6; cdr3_nt: TGTGCCAGCAGTACCCAAGGTTCTGGGGCCAACGTCCTGACTTTC; cdr3_aa: CASSTQGSGANVLTF